The 20 T cell receptor beta chains reported below all come from one sample, sequenced in a study of T cell responses to AZD1222 COVID-19 vaccine. The assay was immunoSEQ multiplex PCR, and TCRdb's table has in-frame clones only and misses some. The data contain tens of thousands of clones, around 81% of them singletons. Source: peripheral blood, taken on day 0 of AZD1222 vaccination. The receptors were sampled from an adult in good health.

Concerning this clone: Relative to the germline gene, one junction end is altered; a read error may explain this. The J gene is TRBJ2-1, the V gene TRBV11-2; D might be TRBD1 (6 bases). Germline CDR1 SGHAT, CDR2 FQNNGV. CDR3 size: 18 residues. CDR3 region: CAGSSVFQLDRPYNEQFF. The CDR3 DNA is TGTGCCGGCAGCTCAGTCTTCCAATTGGACAGACCTTACAATGAGCAGTTCTTC. The full variable domain, with the rest looked up from reference TRBV11-2 and TRBJ2-1, is EAGVAQSPRYKIIEKRQSVAFWCNPISGHATLYWYQQILGQGPKLLIQFQNNGVVDDSQLPKDRFSAERLKGVDSTLKIQPAKLEDSAVYLCAGSSVFQLDRPYNEQFFGPGTRLTVL.

This clone was seen a single time. The rearrangement links TRBV11-3 to TRBJ1-2; TRBD1 is a possible D gene (6 bases). This CDR3 is 12 amino acids long. The V end was cut by 5 bases, the J end by 10 bases, with 14 bases between. Germline loops: CDR1 SGHNT, CDR2 YENEEA. The CDR3 spells CASSKTGFDYTF. CDR3 DNA: TGTGCCAGCAGCAAAACAGGGTTCGACTACACCTTC. Full variable domain (missing parts from reference TRBV11-3 and TRBJ1-2): EAGVVQSPRYKIIEKKQPVAFWCNPISGHNTLYWYLQNLGQGPELLIRYENEEAVDDSQLPKDRFSAERLKGVDSTLKIQPAELGDSAVYLCASSKTGFDYTFGSGTRLTVV.

This chain links TRBV5-6 with TRBJ2-7; 8 nucleotides match TRBD1. Germline V gene sequence: CDR1 SGHDT, CDR2 YYEEEE. The CDR3 runs 13 residues. Trimming cost V 4 bases and J 6 bases; bases outside gene matches: 6. CDR3 nucleotides: TGTGCCAGCAGCGCAGGACAGGGCCGCGAGCAGTACTTC. Amino acid sequence: CASSAGQGREQYF.

The CDR3 reads CASSHSNKKPQHF. The CDR3 region has the DNA TGTGCCAGTAGTCACTCGAATAAGAAGCCCCAGCATTTT. The chain couples TRBV19 to TRBJ1-5; D remains ambiguous. CDR1 is LNHDA, CDR2 SQIVND, per germline (reference sequence). Trimming shortened V by 5 bases and J by 8 bases, and 13 bases separated the two germline ends. This CDR3 has 13 amino acids.

This chain links TRBV5-1 with TRBJ1-3; D gene uncertain. The germline V and J ends were trimmed by 0 bases and 6 bases, with 10 bases remaining between them. From germline, CDR1 is SGHRS and CDR2 YFSETQ. The CDR3 covers 14 residues. For the CDR3, the DNA is TGCGCCAGCAGCTTGGCGGGGTTCGAAAACACCATATATTTT. Residues: CASSLAGFENTIYF. The whole variable domain, remainder taken from reference TRBV5-1 and TRBJ1-3, is KAGVTQTPRYLIKTRGQQVTLSCSPISGHRSVSWYQQTPGQGLQFLFEYFSETQRNKGNFPGRFSGRQFSNSRSEMNVSTLELGDSALYLCASSLAGFENTIYFGEGSWLTVV.

The chain recombines TRBV5-6 with TRBJ1-6, with 7 positions matching TRBD1. The V segment lost 5 bases and the J segment 9 bases; nucleotides outside the gene matches: 8. Germline CDR1 reads SGHDT; CDR2 reads YYEEEE. The CDR3 sequence is 14 residues long. CDR3 nucleotides: TGTGCCAGCAGTAACAGGGGTGCGTTTTCACCCCTCCACTTT. It specifies CASSNRGAFSPLHF.

This rearrangement joins TRBV19 to TRBJ2-3, with D unresolved. The CDR3 length is 13 residues. The V end was cut by 5 bases, the J end by 2 bases, with 8 bases between. Germline lookup yields CDR1 LNHDA and CDR2 SQIVND (reference sequence). The CDR3 region is CASSVRTTDTQYF. For the CDR3, the DNA is TGTGCCAGTAGTGTCCGGACCACAGATACGCAGTATTTT.

The genes are TRBV2 and TRBJ2-3; 8 positions match TRBD2. V lost 7 bases, J lost 1 base, and 10 bases stayed unmatched. The CDR3 consists of 16 residues. From germline, CDR1 is SNHLY and CDR2 FYNNEI. The CDR3 DNA is TGTGCCAGCACCCGCCCCCTTAGCGGGGGCACAGATACGCAGTATTTT. This codes for CASTRPLSGGTDTQYF.

This clone was observed a handful of times. The rearrangement joins TRBV3-1 (or the pseudogene TRBV3-2) to TRBJ1-1; TRBD1 matches at 7 bases. CDR1 is LGHDT and CDR2 is YNNKEL in the germline V gene (reference sequence). V trimming: 5 bases; J trimming: 4 bases; junction bases outside the gene matches: 4. The CDR3 has 13 residues. The CDR3 spells CASSFQGGTEAFF. The CDR3 DNA reads as TGTGCCAGCAGCTTCCAGGGGGGCACTGAAGCTTTCTTT.

This sequence joins TRBV10-3 and TRBJ2-1; 10 bases align to TRBD2. This CDR3 contains 16 residues. Per the germline V gene, CDR1 is ENHRY and CDR2 is SYGVKD. Trimming removed 4 bases from V and 8 bases from J; junction bases left unmatched: 11. CDR3 in amino acids: CAISGASGGPGDEQFF. CDR3 in DNA: TGTGCCATCAGTGGGGCTAGCGGGGGCCCTGGCGATGAGCAGTTCTTC.

J is TRBJ1-1 and V is TRBV5-5; D gene uncertain. The CDR3 runs to 13 residues. Germline V CDR1 and CDR2: SGHKS, YYEKEE (reference sequence). The V and J ends lost 5 bases and 0 bases respectively, with 8 bases between them. This CDR3 reads CASSLDLNTEAFF. The CDR3 nucleotides are TGTGCCAGCAGTCTCGATCTGAACACTGAAGCTTTCTTT.

V and J are TRBV18 and TRBJ1-1; the D gene is possibly TRBD1 (6 bases). The CDR3 sequence is 15 residues long. Trimming stripped 3 bases from V and 3 bases from J, with 14 bases between. Germline V gene sequence: CDR1 KGHSH, CDR2 LQKENI. The CDR3 protein is CASSPARTVDTEAFF. The DNA of the CDR3 is TGTGCCAGCTCACCGGCTAGGACAGTGGACACTGAAGCTTTCTTT.

The chain employs TRBV2 and TRBJ1-5, with TRBD1 matching 7 bases. J gave up 5 bases and V 6 bases, and 4 bases lay outside the gene matches. Germline CDR1 is SNHLY and CDR2 is FYNNEI. CDR3 length equals 13 residues. CDR3 nucleotide sequence: TGTGCCAGCAGAGGGGGCGTACATCAGCCCCAGCATTTT. It encodes CASRGGVHQPQHF.

The chain combines TRBV12-3 or TRBV12-4 with TRBJ1-2, with D perhaps TRBD1 (5 bases). Trimming shortened V by 3 bases and J by 2 bases, and 7 bases separated the two germline ends. The CDR3 is made up of 13 amino acids. Here the CDR3 reads CASSLGGNYGYTF. The CDR3 nucleotides are TGTGCCAGCAGTTTGGGGGGAAACTATGGCTACACCTTC.

This sequence joins TRBV10-3 and TRBJ1-1; D is unclear. V lost 0 bases, J lost 6 bases, and 11 bases lay in between. The CDR3 extends over 14 amino acids. Germline V CDR1 and CDR2: ENHRY, SYGVKD. For the CDR3, the DNA is TGTGCCATCAGTGAGTCGAACGGGGTGCCTGAAGCTTTCTTT. Translated: CAISESNGVPEAFF.

The CDR3 spells CASTPREWGSEAFF. CDR3 nucleotides: TGTGCCAGCACCCCTCGGGAGTGGGGATCGGAAGCTTTCTTT. The chain joins TRBV11-2 to TRBJ1-1; D is undetermined. The CDR3 is 14 residues long. V shed 7 bases and J shed 8 bases, with 20 bases lying between them. Per germline, CDR1 SGHAT and CDR2 FQNNGV.

The J gene is TRBJ2-3, the V gene TRBV24-1, with TRBD1 matching over 9 bases. CDR3 length: 16 amino acids. Germline V CDR1 and CDR2: KGHDR, SFDVKD. The J segment lost 5 bases and the V segment lost 3 bases, leaving 8 bases of the junction unmatched. The chain's CDR3 is CATSDTQGAGGDTQYF. CDR3 nucleotides: TGTGCCACCAGTGATACACAGGGGGCAGGGGGAGATACGCAGTATTTT.

The chain employs TRBV6-5 and TRBJ1-5; D uncertain. Between the trimmed V and J ends, which lost 2 bases and 0 bases, there was a span of 11 bases. Per germline, CDR1 MNHEY and CDR2 SVGAGI. The CDR3 is 16 residues long. CDR3 coding DNA: TGTGCCAGCAGTTACGGATCCCCATATAGCAATCAGCCCCAGCATTTT. Protein product: CASSYGSPYSNQPQHF.

The chain links TRBV3-1 (or the pseudogene TRBV3-2) to TRBJ1-2, with 7 bases fitting TRBD1. After removal of 0 bases from V and 8 bases from J, the junction contained 9 bases not matched to a gene. Germline V lookup: CDR1 LGHDT, CDR2 YNNKEL (reference sequence). CDR3 length: 15 residues. CDR3 protein: CASSQDEEGARGYTF. In DNA, the CDR3 is TGTGCCAGCAGCCAAGATGAGGAGGGGGCGCGGGGCTACACCTTC.

The table lists this clone with a count of one. V and J are TRBV5-6 and TRBJ2-5; 9 bases agree with TRBD2. The V segment lost 2 bases and the J segment 9 bases; nucleotides outside the gene matches: 8. In germline, CDR1 is SGHDT, CDR2 YYEEEE. There are 14 residues in the CDR3. CDR3 in amino acids: CASSFASGVVAQYF. In DNA, the CDR3 is TGTGCCAGCAGCTTTGCTAGCGGGGTAGTGGCCCAGTACTTC.